These 25 T cell receptor beta chains came from one sample sequenced in a study of blood T cells in healthy people across ages. With a J-beta primer mix and a sample-barcoded 5' primer, a second PCR ran about 6 to 11 cycles. TCRdb ran MiXCR on the 5' RACE reads and lists one entry per CDR3 protein. The repertoire holds around 800,000 distinct CDR3 sequences, with approximately 44% as singletons. Material: blood. The receptor source for this set is a man aged 60 to 75 in good health.

The chain combines TRBV12-3 or TRBV12-4 with TRBJ2-2; a possible D gene is TRBD1 (5 bases). V shed 3 bases and J shed 7 bases, with 15 bases lying between them. The CDR3 totals 15 residues. CDR3 in amino acids: CASSFQEGASGELFF. The CDR3 coding sequence is TGTGCCAGCAGTTTTCAAGAAGGGGCTAGCGGGGAGCTGTTTTTT.

The chain carries TRBV7-2 and TRBJ1-2; unclear D gene. Germline V gene sequence: CDR1 SGHTA, CDR2 FQGNSA. The ends were cut back, 5 bases at V and 6 bases at J, with 13 bases in the middle. This CDR3 spans 13 amino acids. Here the CDR3 DNA reads TGTGCCAGCAGCCCCCACCCCAGTGATGGCTACACCTTC. Translation: CASSPHPSDGYTF.

With respect to this clonotype: A much larger clone differs from this one at a single base, so this may be a read error. The gene calls are TRBV4-1 and TRBJ2-1, with TRBD1 matching 9 bases. Germline CDR1 reads MGHRA; CDR2 reads YSYEKL. This CDR3 has 17 residues. The CDR3 spells CASSQGSLGQGHNKQFF. The CDR3 nucleotides read TGCGCCAGCAGCCAAGGATCCTTGGGACAGGGTCACAATAAGCAGTTCTTC.

The sample holds a few counts of this clonotype. The gene calls are TRBV20-1 and TRBJ1-1, with D possibly matching TRBD1 (5 bases). The germline V gene has CDR1 DFQATT and CDR2 SNEGSKA (reference sequence). The CDR3 length is 14 residues. V was cut by 4 bases and J by 3 bases, with 15 bases left in between. CDR3 sequence reads: CSAMTGGGDTEAFF. The CDR3 nucleotides are TGCAGTGCTATGACCGGGGGAGGGGACACTGAAGCTTTCTTT.

This clonotype has at least ten counts. A much larger clone sits a single nucleotide away, making a read error possible. The chain couples TRBV20-1 to TRBJ2-5; 7 bases line up with TRBD1. CDR3 length: 15 residues. Germline loops: CDR1 DFQATT, CDR2 SNEGSKA (reference sequence). J gave up 1 base and V 3 bases, and 8 bases lay outside the gene matches. CDR3 protein: CSARWDRASQETQYF. The CDR3 DNA follows: TGCAGTGCTAGGTGGGACAGAGCTTCCCAAGAGACCCAGTACTTC.

This clonotype was found a few times. This sequence joins TRBV7-8 and TRBJ1-2; possibly TRBD1 for D (5 bases). With 5 bases removed from V and 4 bases from J, the gap between germline ends came to 17 bases. This CDR3 spans 15 amino acids. CDR1 SGHVS and CDR2 FQNEAQ come from the germline V gene. DNA for the CDR3: TGTGCCAGCAGCCCAGGGAAGGGCTTGAGCTATGGCTACACCTTC. It encodes CASSPGKGLSYGYTF.

CDR3 amino acids: CANGQGTRETQFF. The CDR3 region has the DNA TGTGCCAACGGACAGGGGACGCGGGAGACCCAGTTCTTC. The gene calls are TRBV6-6 and TRBJ2-1, with 9 bases that match TRBD1. The CDR3 consists of 13 residues. In germline, CDR1 is MNHNY, CDR2 SVGAGI (reference sequence). V lost 10 bases to trimming and J lost 13 bases; unmatched junction nucleotides: 14.

The table lists this clonotype with many counts. The chain is built from TRBV7-2 and TRBJ2-7; the match to TRBD1 covers 8 bases. This CDR3 is 14 amino acids long. The junction had 3 bases not matched to a gene; V was cut back by 5 bases and J by 0 bases. Germline V gene data show CDR1 as SGHTA and CDR2 as FQGNSA. CDR3 bases: TGTGCCAGCAGCGTAGACAGGGGCTCCTACGAGCAGTACTTC. Translated: CASSVDRGSYEQYF.

Remarks on this clonotype: No DNA is shown, since the ends of the CDR3 on it are uncertain; the CDR3 is the one TCRdb lists. The chain is built from TRBV5-1 and TRBJ2-3; TRBD1 reflects the table's D call only, with no check against the DNA. Germline CDR1 and CDR2: SGHRS and YFSETQ. The CDR3 is 15 residues long, counting both termini. CDR3 residues: CASSSSGVSTDTQYF.

This clonotype has a handful of counts. The rearrangement uses TRBV29-1 and TRBJ1-2, with 9 bases identical to TRBD1. The V and J ends lost 6 bases and 2 bases, in that order; junction bases with no gene match: 4. Germline CDR1 and CDR2: SQVTM and ANQGSEA. The CDR3 is 13 residues long. CDR3 bases: TGCAGCGTCACCGGGACAGGGAACTATGGCTACACCTTC. Encoded protein: CSVTGTGNYGYTF.

V is TRBV6-4 and J is TRBJ2-5; D unclear. V was trimmed by 3 bases and J by 7 bases, leaving 12 bases between them. Per germline, CDR1 MRHNA and CDR2 SNTAGT. This CDR3 has 13 residues. This chain's CDR3 is CASSERDMGTQYF. CDR3 in DNA: TGTGCCAGCAGTGAAAGGGATATGGGGACCCAGTACTTC.

As to this clonotype: A much larger clone sits a single nucleotide away, making a read error possible. The chain combines TRBV4-3 with TRBJ1-2; D might be TRBD1 (5 bases). This CDR3 spans 15 amino acids. Germline loops: CDR1 LGHNA, CDR2 YSLEER. The DNA of the CDR3 is TGCGCCAGCAGCCAAACGACAGATACCGGCTATGACTACACCTTC. It is translated as CASSQTTDTGYDYTF.

CDR3 protein: CASSVRGGGLYNEQYF. The CDR3 DNA follows: TGTGCCAGCAGCGTGAGGGGCGGGGGGCTGTACAATGAGCAGTACTTC. The chain has TRBV7-2 and TRBJ2-1; TRBD2 matches 8 bases. The tail of the sequence fits TRBJ2-7 better, so the J call may be wrong. This CDR3 has 16 amino acids. Germline V CDR1 and CDR2: SGHTA, FQGNSA.

The rearrangement links TRBV3-1 to TRBJ2-1; no reliable D call. Between the trimmed V and J ends, which lost 1 base and 3 bases, there was a span of 13 bases. The germline CDR1 and CDR2 sequences are LGHDT and YNNKEL (reference sequence). This CDR3 region has 16 residues. CDR3 sequence reads: CASSQGIRVGYNEQFF. The CDR3 coding sequence is TGTGCCAGCAGCCAAGGAATTAGGGTTGGCTACAATGAGCAGTTCTTC.

The chain carries TRBV6-1 and TRBJ2-4, with 8 bases aligning to TRBD2. The germline gives CDR1 MNHNS, CDR2 SASEGT. The trim removed 1 base at V and 7 bases at J, leaving 6 bases unmatched. The CDR3 runs to 15 residues. The CDR3 region has the DNA TGTGCCAGCAGTGAAGGGGCAGGGACTAGGAACATTCAGTACTTC. It encodes CASSEGAGTRNIQYF.

This clonotype appeared many times. The V gene is TRBV6-5, the J gene TRBJ1-5; 8 bases map to TRBD1. The CDR3 extends over 14 amino acids. The V gene's germline CDR1 is MNHEY and CDR2 SVGAGI. Trimming at V came to 6 bases and at J to 4 bases, leaving 5 bases not matched to a gene. This chain's CDR3 is CASRRTGRNQPQHF. CDR3 nucleotide sequence: TGTGCCAGCAGGCGGACAGGGAGGAATCAGCCCCAGCATTTT.

The gene calls are TRBV19 and TRBJ2-1, with 10 positions matching TRBD1. The CDR3 has 15 amino acids. V was clipped by 6 bases and J by 8 bases; unmatched bases: 10. Germline V gives CDR1 LNHDA, CDR2 SQIVND (reference sequence). CDR3 amino acids: CASRPRRGQGDEQFF. The DNA for the CDR3 is TGTGCCAGTAGGCCCAGACGAGGACAGGGGGATGAGCAGTTCTTC.

This clonotype was counted ten times or more. V and J are TRBV20-1 and TRBJ2-3; the match to TRBD2 covers 9 bases. V was clipped by 3 bases and J by 4 bases; unmatched bases: 5. The CDR3 extends over 14 amino acids. CDR1 is DFQATT and CDR2 is SNEGSKA in the germline V gene (reference sequence). The CDR3 DNA is TGCAGTGCTAGCGAGGTAGCGGGGGCAGATACGCAGTATTTT. This gives the protein CSASEVAGADTQYF.

This clonotype was seen only a few times. This chain links TRBV7-9 with TRBJ2-3; D is unclear. This CDR3 is 14 amino acids long. V shed 3 bases and J shed 4 bases, with 11 bases lying between them. Germline V gene lookup returns CDR1 SEHNR and CDR2 FQNEAQ (reference sequence). CDR3 DNA: TGTGCCAGCAGCTTCGGCCAGCTGGCAGATACGCAGTATTTT. This encodes CASSFGQLADTQYF.

This clonotype appeared a few times. The chain carries TRBV12-3 or TRBV12-4 and TRBJ2-5, with 10 bases fitting TRBD1. The J call may be faulty, since TRBJ2-7 better matches the DNA end. CDR3 length: 14 amino acids. CDR3 sequence reads: CASSFRQGAGEQYF. The DNA for the CDR3 is TGTGCCAGCAGTTTTCGACAGGGGGCTGGCGAGCAGTACTTC.

The chain couples TRBV5-1 to TRBJ2-7, with no clear D. The V end was cut by 9 bases, the J end by 0 bases, with 13 bases between. Germline V gene lookup returns CDR1 SGHRS and CDR2 YFSETQ. The CDR3 is 13 amino acids. CDR3 sequence (DNA): TGCGCCACACTAACAAACCCCTCCTACGAGCAGTACTTC. Protein product: CATLTNPSYEQYF. Full variable domain (rest looked up from reference TRBV5-1 and TRBJ2-7): KAGVTQTPRYLIKTRGQQVTLSCSPISGHRSVSWYQQTPGQGLQFLFEYFSETQRNKGNFPGRFSGRQFSNSRSEMNVSTLELGDSALYLCATLTNPSYEQYFGPGTRLTVT.

This clonotype was seen a few times. The chain is built from TRBV6-5 and TRBJ2-7; 7 nucleotides agree with TRBD2. The CDR3 sequence is 13 residues long. V lost 5 bases and J lost 4; bases outside the gene matches: 5. The V gene's germline CDR1 is MNHEY and CDR2 SVGAGI. CDR3 in DNA: TGTGCCAGCAGTCCTAGCGGAAAGTACGAGCAGTACTTC. Protein sequence: CASSPSGKYEQYF.

CDR3 coding DNA: TGTGCCAGCAGTTACTCTCCGGAAGGGGGCAATGAGCAGTTCTTC. This translates into CASSYSPEGGNEQFF. The rearrangement joins TRBV6-5 to TRBJ2-1; weak D call: TRBD1 (6 bases). This CDR3 has 15 residues. Germline CDR1 reads MNHEY; CDR2 reads SVGAGI. V lost 0 bases to trimming and J lost 6 bases, with 12 bases between them.

The chain has TRBV4-3 and TRBJ1-2; no reliable D call. CDR1 LGHNA and CDR2 YSLEER come from the germline V gene. Trimming removed 4 bases from V and 1 base from J, with 13 bases in between. This CDR3 spans 15 amino acids. CDR3 DNA sequence: TGCGCCAGCAGCCGGACCACAGAGATTAACTATGGCTACACCTTC. Residues: CASSRTTEINYGYTF.

This clonotype was counted only a few times. The chain couples TRBV29-1 to TRBJ1-1; 7 positions agree with TRBD1. The V gene end was trimmed by 5 bases and the J gene end by 7 bases; junction bases not matched to a gene: 4. The CDR3 loop spans 11 amino acids. CDR1 SQVTM and CDR2 ANQGSEA come from the germline V gene. CDR3 nucleotides: TGCAGCGTTCGGCAGGGGGTTGAAGCTTTCTTT. Translating gives CSVRQGVEAFF.